A selection of T cell receptor beta chains follows, all from one sample in a study of OX40 agonist ivuxolimab in advanced cancers. The repertoire was sequenced with immunoSEQ multiplex PCR; TCRdb's copy has only in-frame clones and lacks some. Among tens of thousands of clones, less than 90% were seen once, and the ten largest hold around 0.8%. Sequencing used CD4+ or CD8+ T cells sorted from blood, obtained in a trial of the OX40 agonist ivuxolimab. Receptors originate from an adult with an advanced solid tumor such as melanoma, head and neck, liver or kidney cancer. The CDR3 runs from the conserved cysteine through the conserved F or W. Fields, in order: clone size, D gene, V gene, J gene, CDR3 DNA, CDR3 protein. A D gene is named only where the DNA matches it firmly. Size values are once, few and many counts, or a class for expanded clones, and some rows have none.

NA	NA	TRBV18	TRBJ2-5	TGTGCCAGCTCACCGCCGGCGACGGAACAAGAGACCCAGTACTTC	CASSPPATEQETQYF
once	TRBD1	TRBV2	TRBJ1-2	TGTGCCAGCAGGGAGACAGGGGGCGGGTATGGCTACACCTTC	CASRETGGGYGYTF
NA	NA	TRBV9	TRBJ2-5	TGTGCCAGCAGCGAGGACCACAGGGCGGGAGTGGGAGAGACCCAGTACTTC	CASSEDHRAGVGETQYF
once	NA	TRBV19	TRBJ1-4	TGTGCCAGTTCGGGGGATTTTAATGAAAAACTGTTTTTT	CASSGDFNEKLFF
NA	NA	TRBV4-3	TRBJ2-2	TGCGCCAGCAGCCAAGGACTTGATACCGGGGAGCTGTTTTTT	CASSQGLDTGELFF
few	NA	TRBV9	TRBJ2-2	TGTGCCAGCAGCGTAGCGCGAGCAGCGAACACCGGGGAGCTGTTTTTT	CASSVARAANTGELFF
NA	NA	TRBV2	TRBJ1-1	TGTGCCAGCAGCGAAAGGGGTTGGGAGGCTGAAGCTTTCTTT	CASSERGWEAEAFF
NA	TRBD2	TRBV6-5	TRBJ2-3	TGTGCCAGCAGTTCAAAATGGACTAGCCAAGATACGCAGTATTTT	CASSSKWTSQDTQYF
NA	TRBD1	TRBV6-5	TRBJ1-4	TGTGCCAGCACCCCTGACAGGGAGGGGGAAAAACTGTTTTTT	CASTPDREGEKLFF
NA	TRBD1	TRBV25-1	TRBJ1-2	TGTGCCAGCAGTGATCACAGGGGTAGGAGCTATGGCTACACCTTC	CASSDHRGRSYGYTF
NA	TRBD2	TRBV29-1	TRBJ2-3	TGCAGCGTTGAGCGGGGGTCCACAGATACGCAGTATTTT	CSVERGSTDTQYF
NA	NA	TRBV5-1	TRBJ2-3	TGCGCCAGCAGCTCCAAAGGCCAGCGCAGCACAGATACGCAGTATTTT	CASSSKGQRSTDTQYF
NA	NA	TRBV18	TRBJ2-7	TGTGCCAGCTCACGTACGAAGGACCCCTACGAGCAGTACTTC	CASSRTKDPYEQYF
NA	TRBD2	TRBV30	TRBJ2-5	TGTGCCATAGAAGGGAGGCGGGGGGGCCGAGAGACCCAGTACTTC	CAIEGRRGGRETQYF
NA	TRBD1	TRBV11-2	TRBJ1-2	TGTGCCAGCAGCTTAGCGGACCACCGGGACAGGGAGGGCTACACCTTC	CASSLADHRDREGYTF
NA	TRBD2	TRBV6-1	TRBJ2-7	TGTGCCAGCAAGGCTAGCGGCGCCTACGAGCAGTACTTC	CASKASGAYEQYF
NA	NA	TRBV30	TRBJ1-5	TGTGCCTGGACTCTAAAGGGCAGTCCGCTTTATAGCAATCAGCCCCAGCATTTT	CAWTLKGSPLYSNQPQHF
NA	TRBD1	TRBV19	TRBJ1-6	TGTGCCAGTAGTCCGGGACAGGGATATTCACCCCTCCACTTT	CASSPGQGYSPLHF
NA	TRBD2	TRBV5-8	TRBJ2-1	TGTGCCAGCAGCCAGGTGCTAGCGGGGTCCACAGGGAATGAGCAGTTCTTC	CASSQVLAGSTGNEQFF
NA	TRBD1	TRBV19	TRBJ1-5	TGTGCCAGTAGTGCCGCGACAGGGGGCGCGAGCAATCAGCCCCAGCATTTT	CASSAATGGASNQPQHF
NA	NA	TRBV7-9	TRBJ1-1	TGTGCCAGCAGCTTACAAGACACTGAAGCTTTCTTT	CASSLQDTEAFF
NA	TRBD1	TRBV29-1	TRBJ2-2	TGCAGCGCTCGACAGGGGCAGGGCGGGGAGCTGTTTTTT	CSARQGQGGELFF
NA	NA	TRBV5-6	TRBJ1-5	TGTGCCAGCAGTTTCTACCACCTGCAGCCCCAGCATTTT	CASSFYHLQPQHF